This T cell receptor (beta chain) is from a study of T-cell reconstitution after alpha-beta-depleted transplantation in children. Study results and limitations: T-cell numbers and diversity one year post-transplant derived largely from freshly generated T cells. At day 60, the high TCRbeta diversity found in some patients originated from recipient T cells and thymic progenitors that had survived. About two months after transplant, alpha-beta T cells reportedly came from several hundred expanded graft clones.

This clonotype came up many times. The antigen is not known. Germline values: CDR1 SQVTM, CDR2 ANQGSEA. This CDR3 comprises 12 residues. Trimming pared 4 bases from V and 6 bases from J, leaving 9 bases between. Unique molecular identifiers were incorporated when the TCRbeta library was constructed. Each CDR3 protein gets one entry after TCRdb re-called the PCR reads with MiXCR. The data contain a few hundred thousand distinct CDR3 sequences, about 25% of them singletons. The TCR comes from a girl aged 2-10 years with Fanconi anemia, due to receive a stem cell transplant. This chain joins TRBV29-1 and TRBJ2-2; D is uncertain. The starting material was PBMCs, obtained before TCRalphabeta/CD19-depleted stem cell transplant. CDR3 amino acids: CSVGAGAGELFF. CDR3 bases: TGCAGCGTTGGCGCAGGTGCCGGGGAGCTGTTTTTT.